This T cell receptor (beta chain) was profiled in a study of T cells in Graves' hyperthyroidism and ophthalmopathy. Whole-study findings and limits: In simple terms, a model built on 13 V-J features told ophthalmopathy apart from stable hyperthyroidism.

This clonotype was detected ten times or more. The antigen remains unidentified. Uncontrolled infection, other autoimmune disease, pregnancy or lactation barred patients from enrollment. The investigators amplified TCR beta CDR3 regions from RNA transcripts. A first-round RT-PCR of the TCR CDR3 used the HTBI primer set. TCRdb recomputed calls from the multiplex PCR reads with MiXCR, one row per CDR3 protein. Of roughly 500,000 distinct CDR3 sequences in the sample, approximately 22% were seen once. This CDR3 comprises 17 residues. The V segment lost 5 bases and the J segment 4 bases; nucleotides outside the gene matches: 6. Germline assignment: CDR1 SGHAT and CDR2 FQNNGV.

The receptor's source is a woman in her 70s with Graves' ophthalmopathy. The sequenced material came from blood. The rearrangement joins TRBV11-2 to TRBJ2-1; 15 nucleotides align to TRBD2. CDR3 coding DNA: TGTGCCAGCAGCAGCTGGACTAGCGGGAGGGGGTACAATGAGCAGTTCTTC. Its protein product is CASSSWTSGRGYNEQFF.